This entry lists 5 T cell receptor beta chains sequenced from one sample in a study of blood T cell repertoires in COVID-19. The method was immunoSEQ multiplex PCR; TCRdb's version includes in-frame clones alone and lacks a portion of them. The data hold about 130,000 clones, with roughly 77% observed a single time. The specimen sequenced was peripheral blood. These TCRs come from a woman in her 70s with COVID-19, enrolled during active disease.

The chain has TRBV5-6 and TRBJ1-1, with D maybe TRBD1 (6 bases). The CDR3 has 17 residues. CDR1 is SGHDT and CDR2 is YYEEEE in the germline V gene. V lost 3 bases, J lost 5 bases, and 23 bases lay in between. Here the CDR3 reads CASSSGGQIAKGTEAFF. Written as DNA, the CDR3 is TGTGCCAGCAGCTCCGGAGGACAGATAGCGAAAGGGACTGAAGCTTTCTTT.

This rearrangement joins TRBV10-1 to TRBJ1-1; D possibly corresponds to TRBD1 (5 bases). The CDR3 spans 15 residues. CDR1 and CDR2 from the germline V gene are WNHNN and SYGVQD (reference sequence). Trimming cost V 2 bases and J 5 bases, with 15 bases left between them. The chain's CDR3 is CASSERGSTWTEAFF. As DNA, the CDR3 is TGCGCCAGCAGTGAGAGGGGAAGCACGTGGACTGAAGCTTTCTTT.

This clone was observed a single time. This chain connects TRBV6-1 to TRBJ2-2; no clear D gene. CDR1 is MNHNS and CDR2 is SASEGT in the germline V gene. The CDR3 contains 14 residues. Deletions cut 3 bases from V and 3 bases from J, with 8 bases between. CDR3 loop: CASSDQQYTGELFF. CDR3 sequence (DNA): TGTGCCAGCAGTGATCAACAGTACACCGGGGAGCTGTTTTTT.

This chain connects TRBV15 to TRBJ2-5; D possibly corresponds to TRBD2 (5 bases). Trimming cost V 0 bases and J 4 bases, with 15 bases left between them. CDR1 and CDR2 from the germline V gene are LNHNV and YYDKDF (reference sequence). The CDR3 runs 16 residues. The CDR3 spells CATSRDPASYGETQYF. The CDR3 DNA follows: TGTGCCACCAGCAGAGATCCGGCTAGCTATGGAGAGACCCAGTACTTC.

This chain connects TRBV5-4 to TRBJ2-7; 7 bases map to TRBD1. Germline assignment: CDR1 SGHNT and CDR2 YYREEE (reference sequence). The V and J ends lost 4 bases and 5 bases, in that order; junction bases with no gene match: 9. The length of the CDR3 is 14 residues. CDR3 sequence reads: CASSIQGIANEQYF. The CDR3 DNA reads TGTGCCAGCAGCATACAGGGGATCGCTAACGAGCAGTACTTC. The variable domain in full, completed from reference TRBV5-4 and TRBJ2-7, reads ETGVTQSPTHLIKTRGQQVTLRCSSQSGHNTVSWYQQALGQGPQFIFQYYREEENGRGNFPPRFSGLQFPNYSSELNVNALELDDSALYLCASSIQGIANEQYFGPGTRLTVT.